What follows are 21 T cell receptor beta chains derived from one specimen sequenced in a study of T-cell memory formation after mild COVID-19. TCRdb re-derived calls from the 5' RACE reads in MiXCR, one entry per CDR3 protein. The repertoire has about 250,000 distinct CDR3 sequences, 15% of them found once; the top ten carry under 2.5%. Sequencing used PBMCs or a T cell subset sorted from them (not recorded which). Receptors originate from an adult woman who had mild COVID-19 (a few samples of this study predate the infection). Cell type and time point are not known.

This clonotype occurred a few times. The chain uses TRBV20-1 and TRBJ2-7; D ambiguous. The V gene's germline CDR1 is DFQATT and CDR2 SNEGSKA (reference sequence). The V end was cut by 3 bases, the J end by 6 bases, with 12 bases between. The CDR3 has 12 residues. The CDR3 protein is CSASLELGEQYF. CDR3 DNA sequence: TGCAGTGCTAGCCTCGAACTTGGCGAGCAGTACTTC.

This clonotype was seen a few times. The CDR3 bases are TGTGCCAGCAGAAACTCTGGAAACACCATATATTTT. This sequence encodes CASRNSGNTIYF. The chain joins TRBV28 to TRBJ1-3; D is uncertain. The germline V gene encodes CDR1 MDHEN and CDR2 SYDVKM. The CDR3 sequence is 12 residues long. Trimming pared 6 bases from V and 0 bases from J, leaving 3 bases between.

This clonotype was observed at least ten times. This sequence joins TRBV2 and TRBJ1-1; 9 bases agree with TRBD1. The CDR3 is made up of 12 amino acids. Germline V lookup: CDR1 SNHLY, CDR2 FYNNEI. Germline trimming cut 4 bases from V and 11 bases from J; bases unmatched to any gene: 5. CDR3 nucleotides: TGTGCCAGCAGTGTCGGGGACAGGGCTGCTTTCTTT. Its translation is CASSVGDRAAFF.

The chain couples TRBV5-1 to TRBJ2-1, with 11 bases matching TRBD2. Germline loops: CDR1 SGHRS, CDR2 YFSETQ. J was trimmed by 1 base and V by 4 bases; bases with no gene match: 10. This CDR3 comprises 18 residues. The CDR3 sequence is CASSPRDSGGGSYNEQFF. The CDR3 bases are TGCGCCAGCAGCCCCCGGGATAGCGGGGGGGGTTCCTACAATGAGCAGTTCTTC.

This clonotype was found many times. The V and J genes are TRBV20-1 and TRBJ1-6, with D perhaps TRBD1 (5 bases). The V end lost 3 bases, the J end lost 10 bases, and 19 bases lay between the germline ends. Germline values: CDR1 DFQATT, CDR2 SNEGSKA (reference sequence). This CDR3 contains 15 residues. The CDR3, as DNA: TGCAGTGCTAGGGTGGGACCGACACTCTCCTCACCCCTCCACTTT. Protein product: CSARVGPTLSSPLHF.

This clonotype has more than one count but fewer than ten. J is TRBJ2-7 and V is TRBV11-2; maybe TRBD2 (6 bases). The ends were cut back, 0 bases at V and 3 bases at J, with 12 bases in the middle. Germline V CDR1 and CDR2: SGHAT, FQNNGV. This CDR3 has 15 amino acids. CDR3: CASSLELGEVYEQYF. The CDR3 bases are TGTGCCAGCAGCTTAGAACTTGGGGAGGTCTACGAGCAGTACTTC.

This clonotype was detected only a few times. The gene calls are TRBV12-3 or TRBV12-4 and TRBJ2-3; 12 bases map to TRBD2. This CDR3 comprises 17 residues. After removal of 1 base from V and 3 bases from J, the junction contained 5 bases not matched to a gene. CDR3 DNA sequence: TGTGCCAGCAGTTTAGGTTCACTAGCGGGGGGAACAGATACGCAGTATTTT. Encoded protein: CASSLGSLAGGTDTQYF.

The rearrangement links TRBV4-1 to TRBJ1-2; 8 nucleotides line up with TRBD1. The germline V gene encodes CDR1 MGHRA and CDR2 YSYEKL. CDR3 size: 15 residues. The ends lost 0 bases at V and 14 bases at J; junction bases unmatched: 14. The CDR3 nucleotides are TGCGCCAGCAGCCAAGACCCAGGACAGGGACGTATATTTACCTTC. Amino acids: CASSQDPGQGRIFTF.

Many counts were recorded for this clonotype. The chain links TRBV4-3 to TRBJ2-7; D is perhaps TRBD1 or TRBD2 (5 bases each). The CDR3 consists of 14 residues. Trimming removed 0 bases from V and 6 bases from J, with 12 bases in between. The germline V gene has CDR1 LGHNA and CDR2 YSLEER. The CDR3 loop is CASSQDASGTEQYF. CDR3 sequence (DNA): TGCGCCAGCAGCCAAGATGCTTCGGGGACCGAGCAGTACTTC.

The V gene is TRBV5-1, the J gene TRBJ2-7; perhaps D is TRBD1 or TRBD2 (5 bases each). Germline V gene lookup returns CDR1 SGHRS and CDR2 YFSETQ. The ends were cut back, 0 bases at V and 2 bases at J, with 9 bases in the middle. This CDR3 spans 14 amino acids. Here the CDR3 DNA reads TGCGCCAGCAGCTTGGGAAGGGACGCCTACGAGCAGTACTTC. This codes for CASSLGRDAYEQYF.

The chain couples TRBV28 to TRBJ2-7; a weak D match, TRBD2 (6 bases). V lost 5 bases and J lost 6, with 14 bases in between. Germline loops: CDR1 MDHEN, CDR2 SYDVKM. The CDR3 is 13 residues long. CDR3 DNA: TGTGCCAGCAGTCCCTACCGGGACTCCGAGCAGTACTTC. Translating it yields CASSPYRDSEQYF.

This clonotype has just a few counts. V and J are TRBV29-1 and TRBJ1-3, with D possibly matching TRBD1 (6 bases). The CDR3 contains 14 residues. CDR1 is SQVTM, CDR2 ANQGSEA, per germline. Between the trimmed V and J ends, which lost 3 bases and 3 bases, there was a span of 12 bases. CDR3 DNA: TGCAGCGTTGATCTAGGCAGGGGTGGAAACACCATATATTTT. Translated, it gives CSVDLGRGGNTIYF.

Only a few counts were recorded for this clonotype. V gene TRBV12-3 or TRBV12-4 combines with J gene TRBJ1-2, with no clear D. V was shortened by 6 bases and J by 2 bases, with 16 bases between the two germline ends. The CDR3 covers 15 residues. The CDR3 bases are TGTGCCAGCAGCCCGGACGTAATTCGAAACTATGGCTACACCTTC. Its translation is CASSPDVIRNYGYTF.

The CDR3 DNA reads as TGCGCCAGCAGCTTCTCCGGGAACGAGCAGTACTTC. As protein: CASSFSGNEQYF. This rearrangement joins TRBV5-1 to TRBJ2-7; D is perhaps TRBD2 (5 bases). Germline CDR1 reads SGHRS; CDR2 reads YFSETQ. The CDR3 has 12 amino acids. V was cut by 2 bases and J by 5 bases, with 8 bases left in between.

This clonotype was observed many times. This sequence joins TRBV28 and TRBJ2-7; D remains ambiguous. Germline V gene sequence: CDR1 MDHEN, CDR2 SYDVKM. Between the trimmed V and J ends, which lost 1 base and 4 bases, there was a span of 8 bases. The CDR3 runs to 13 residues. DNA of the CDR3: TGTGCCAGCAGTTTATCCCCTAGGTACGAGCAGTACTTC. This translates into CASSLSPRYEQYF.

This clonotype occurred a few times. The V call is TRBV20-1, the J call TRBJ2-7; D perhaps matches TRBD1 (6 bases). Germline CDR1 is DFQATT and CDR2 is SNEGSKA (reference sequence). CDR3 length equals 11 residues. Trimming cost V 5 bases and J 10 bases, with 15 bases left between them. The CDR3 loop reads CSAAPRQDQYF. As DNA, the CDR3 is TGCAGTGCTGCTCCCCGACAGGATCAGTACTTC.

This clonotype was counted between two and nine times. The chain carries TRBV20-1 and TRBJ2-7; 13 bases fit TRBD2. CDR3 length: 15 amino acids. Germline CDR1 and CDR2: DFQATT and SNEGSKA (reference sequence). J gave up 3 bases and V 1 base, and 3 bases lay outside the gene matches. The CDR3 coding sequence is TGCAGTGCTAGAGGAGGGACTAGCGGGAACTACGAGCAGTACTTC. It is translated as CSARGGTSGNYEQYF.

This clonotype has just a few counts. V is TRBV3-1 and J is TRBJ2-3; weak D call: TRBD1 (5 bases). The CDR3 covers 13 residues. The V gene's germline CDR1 is LGHDT and CDR2 YNNKEL (reference sequence). V was shortened by 6 bases and J by 0 bases, with 7 bases between the two germline ends. As DNA, the CDR3 is TGTGCCAGCAGAAGACAGAGCACAGATACGCAGTATTTT. Residues: CASRRQSTDTQYF.

The chain is built from TRBV5-8 and TRBJ2-3; D not certain. The CDR3 runs 17 residues. CDR1 and CDR2 (germline): SGHTS, YDEGEE. V lost 1 base to trimming and J lost 1 base, with 16 bases between them. The CDR3 here is CASSLQAVVFGTDTQYF. The CDR3 region has the DNA TGTGCCAGCAGCTTGCAGGCTGTAGTTTTCGGCACAGATACGCAGTATTTT.

This clonotype has more than one count but fewer than ten. This chain links TRBV10-3 with TRBJ1-4; TRBD1 is a possible D gene (5 bases). Per germline, CDR1 ENHRY and CDR2 SYGVKD. There are 14 residues in the CDR3. Trimming took off 2 bases at V and 6 bases at J, with 10 bases between the two ends. This CDR3 is CAISEGVGHEKLFF. The CDR3, as DNA: TGTGCCATCAGTGAGGGGGTGGGACATGAAAAACTGTTTTTT.

The chain recombines TRBV24-1 with TRBJ2-1, with 7 bases that match TRBD1. J lost 6 bases, V lost 4 bases, and 8 bases had no gene match. The CDR3 is made up of 15 amino acids. Germline V gene lookup returns CDR1 KGHDR and CDR2 SFDVKD. CDR3 loop: CATSDPTGQINEQFF. DNA of the CDR3: TGTGCCACCAGTGACCCGACGGGACAGATCAATGAGCAGTTCTTC.